This TCR beta chain was captured by sequencing in a study of blood T cells in healthy people across ages. Through a sample-barcoded 5' primer and a J-beta primer mix, a second PCR was run for 7 to 11 cycles. Every sample gave at least 2.5 million paired-end reads containing CDR3. MiXCR, applied by TCRdb to the 5' RACE reads, yields one record per CDR3 protein. The table lists under 2 million distinct CDR3 sequences, roughly 30% of them singletons. The CDR3 length is 15 residues. Trimming left V 2 bases short and J 5 bases short, with 16 bases between. In regard to this clonotype: The antigen is unknown.

Findings and limits, study-wide: Unsorted PBMCs blocked a conclusive comparison of naive and antigen-experienced cells.

Caucasian, healthy and from Russia, the donors were aged between about 6 and 90. Every donor gave approximately 10 milliliters of peripheral blood. Sequencing used blood. The sequence came from a woman aged 25 to 45 in good health. V is TRBV12-3 or TRBV12-4 and J is TRBJ2-7; D not resolved. Written as DNA, the CDR3 is TGTGCCAGCAGTTTAAGTAACGGTGCGCGCAACGAGCAGTACTTC. Its protein product is CASSLSNGARNEQYF.